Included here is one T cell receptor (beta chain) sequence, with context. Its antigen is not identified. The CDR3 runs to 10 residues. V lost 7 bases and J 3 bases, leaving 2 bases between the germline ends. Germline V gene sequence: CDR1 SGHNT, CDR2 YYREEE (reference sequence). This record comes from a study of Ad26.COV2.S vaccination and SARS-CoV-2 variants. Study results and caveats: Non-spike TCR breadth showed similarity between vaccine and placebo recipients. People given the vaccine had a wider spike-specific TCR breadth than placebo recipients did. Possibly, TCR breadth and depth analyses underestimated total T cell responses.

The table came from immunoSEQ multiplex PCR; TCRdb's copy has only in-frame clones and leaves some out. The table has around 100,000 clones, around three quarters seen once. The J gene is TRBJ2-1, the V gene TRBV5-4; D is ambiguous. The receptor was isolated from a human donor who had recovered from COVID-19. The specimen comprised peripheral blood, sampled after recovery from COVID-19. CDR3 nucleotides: TGTGCCAGCGGCTACAATGAGCAGTTCTTC. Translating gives CASGYNEQFF. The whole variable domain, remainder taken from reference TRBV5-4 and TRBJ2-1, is ETGVTQSPTHLIKTRGQQVTLRCSSQSGHNTVSWYQQALGQGPQFIFQYYREEENGRGNFPPRFSGLQFPNYSSELNVNALELDDSALYLCASGYNEQFFGPGTRLTVL.